These 5 T cell receptor beta chains share one sample of origin, sequenced in a study of blood T cell repertoires in COVID-19. The assay was immunoSEQ multiplex PCR, and TCRdb's table has in-frame clones only and misses some. The repertoire consists of approximately 220,000 clones, with roughly four fifths occurring once and the leading ten covering 4.5% to 5%. Sequenced input: PBMCs or T cells enriched from blood (not recorded which). The source is a woman in her forties or fifties who had been exposed to COVID-19.

This chain uses TRBV9 with TRBJ1-2, with D tentatively TRBD1 (6 bases). This CDR3 region has 14 residues. Between the trimmed V and J ends, which lost 2 bases and 8 bases, there was a span of 16 bases. Looked up from germline, CDR1 is SGDLS and CDR2 is YYNGEE. The CDR3, as DNA: TGTGCCAGCAGCGTCACCCCAGGGGCAGTCGGCTACACCTTC. Translated, it gives CASSVTPGAVGYTF. The entire variable domain, with the rest obtained from reference TRBV9 and TRBJ1-2, is as follows: DSGVTQTPKHLITATGQRVTLRCSPRSGDLSVYWYQQSLDQGLQFLIQYYNGEERAKGNILERFSAQQFPDLHSELNLSSLELGDSALYFCASSVTPGAVGYTFGSGTRLTVV.

The gene calls are TRBV19 and TRBJ1-3, with D possibly being TRBD1 (6 bases). V lost 5 bases to trimming and J lost 4 bases, with 9 bases between them. The CDR3 is 13 amino acids. Germline lookup yields CDR1 LNHDA and CDR2 SQIVND (reference sequence). CDR3 protein: CASSDDRGNTIYF. The CDR3 coding sequence is TGTGCCAGTAGTGACGACAGGGGAAACACCATATATTTT.

V gene TRBV20-1 combines with J gene TRBJ1-2; no clear D gene. Germline V gene sequence: CDR1 DFQATT, CDR2 SNEGSKA (reference sequence). Trimming left V 5 bases short and J 6 bases short, with 10 bases between. This CDR3 spans 11 amino acids. The DNA of the CDR3 is TGCAGTGCTGCCCACGGGAATGGCTACACCTTC. Protein: CSAAHGNGYTF.

The CDR3 DNA reads TGTGCCAGCTCACCGGGCCGAGCCGTCGACGAGCAGTACTTC. This sequence encodes CASSPGRAVDEQYF. The rearrangement joins TRBV18 to TRBJ2-7; D uncertain. From germline, CDR1 is KGHSH and CDR2 LQKENI. The ends were cut back, 3 bases at V and 5 bases at J, with 14 bases in the middle. CDR3 length: 14 residues.

The chain recombines TRBV5-1 with TRBJ1-1; D is perhaps TRBD1 (5 bases). Looked up from germline, CDR1 is SGHRS and CDR2 is YFSETQ. The CDR3 loop spans 13 amino acids. V was pared by 0 bases and J by 7 bases, with 10 bases between. The CDR3 spells CASSLGQPSEAFF. CDR3 bases: TGCGCCAGCAGCTTGGGACAGCCGAGTGAAGCTTTCTTT.